The 28 T cell receptor beta chains in this list originate from one sample, sequenced in a study of lymphopenia after photon versus proton radiotherapy. TCRdb's table, derived via immunoSEQ multiplex PCR, lists solely in-frame clones and lacks some. In the table there are 160,000 or so clones, around nine tenths of which are singletons. This specimen consisted of peripheral blood, obtained from a patient treated with photon-based radiotherapy. Receptors originate from a man aged 50 to 59 with gastric cancer.

The chain recombines TRBV30 with TRBJ2-1; D call uncertain. This CDR3 is built from 11 residues. Germline V lookup: CDR1 GTSNPN, CDR2 SVGIG (reference sequence). V lost 4 bases and J lost 8, with 9 bases in between. This chain's CDR3 is CAWTKVDEQFF. CDR3 DNA: TGTGCCTGGACTAAGGTAGATGAGCAGTTCTTC.

This chain joins TRBV6-4 and TRBJ2-1, with TRBD2 identical over 9 bases. The CDR3 is made up of 17 amino acids. J lost 7 bases, V lost 3 bases, and 13 bases had no gene match. The germline V gene has CDR1 MRHNA and CDR2 SNTAGT. CDR3 loop: CASSEWRLREGRNEQFF. As DNA, the CDR3 is TGTGCCAGCAGTGAGTGGCGGCTGCGGGAGGGCCGAAATGAGCAGTTCTTC.

The V call is TRBV29-1, the J call TRBJ2-5; unclear D gene. Trimming took off 1 base at V and 5 bases at J, with 8 bases between the two ends. Germline V gene data show CDR1 as SQVTM and CDR2 as ANQGSEA. This CDR3 contains 12 residues. The DNA of the CDR3 is TGCAGCGTTGAAGGGGGTTCGGAGACCCAGTACTTC. It codes for CSVEGGSETQYF.

V is TRBV7-2 and J is TRBJ2-3; TRBD2 aligns across 14 bases. Germline values: CDR1 SGHTA, CDR2 FQGNSA. Trimming removed 5 bases from V and 4 bases from J; junction bases left unmatched: 5. The CDR3 contains 16 residues. DNA of the CDR3: TGTGCCAGCAGCCTGCGACTAGCGGGAGGGGCAGATACGCAGTATTTT. This gives the protein CASSLRLAGGADTQYF.

V and J are TRBV6-5 and TRBJ2-7; maybe TRBD2 (6 bases). Germline V gene lookup returns CDR1 MNHEY and CDR2 SVGAGI. CDR3 length equals 12 residues. V gave up 5 bases and J gave up 7 bases, with 12 bases separating them. The CDR3 nucleotides read TGTGCCAGCAGTAGGGACTCTACGGAGCAGTACTTC. Translating gives CASSRDSTEQYF.

The rearrangement links TRBV6-6 to TRBJ1-1; D remains unclear. V was trimmed by 4 bases and J by 4 bases, leaving 7 bases between them. Germline lookup yields CDR1 MNHNY and CDR2 SVGAGI (reference sequence). This CDR3 contains 12 residues. CDR3 in amino acids: CASSSYFTEAFF. The CDR3 DNA sequence: TGTGCCAGCAGTTCCTATTTCACTGAAGCTTTCTTT.

This chain joins TRBV25-1 and TRBJ2-1; 8 bases fit TRBD1. Trimming removed 4 bases from V and 3 bases from J; junction bases left unmatched: 8. The CDR3 covers 16 residues. Germline loops: CDR1 MGHDK, CDR2 SYGVNS. The CDR3 DNA reads TGTGCCAGCAGTGCTACCGGGACAGGTGACTACAATGAGCAGTTCTTC. Its translation: CASSATGTGDYNEQFF.

The chain uses TRBV5-1 and TRBJ1-5; a weak D match, TRBD1 (6 bases). Trimming pared 0 bases from V and 5 bases from J, leaving 9 bases between. Germline loops: CDR1 SGHRS, CDR2 YFSETQ. CDR3 size: 14 residues. CDR3 sequence: CASSLDPGDQPQHF. The CDR3 DNA reads TGCGCCAGCAGCTTGGATCCAGGGGATCAGCCCCAGCATTTT.

The chain employs TRBV7-2 and TRBJ2-1, with D hard to call. V was pared by 5 bases and J by 13 bases, with 12 bases between. The germline gives CDR1 SGHTA, CDR2 FQGNSA. This CDR3 has 11 residues. The CDR3 protein is CASSRNLEQFF. CDR3 bases: TGTGCCAGCAGCCGGAACTTGGAACAGTTCTTC.

This chain connects TRBV5-1 to TRBJ2-5; TRBD1 or TRBD2 may be the D gene (6 bases each). The V gene's germline CDR1 is SGHRS and CDR2 YFSETQ. V gave up 4 bases and J gave up 3 bases, with 25 bases separating them. CDR3 length equals 18 residues. The CDR3 coding sequence is TGCGCCAGCAGCCCGGAGGGACACCCTCCTGAAAGAAAAGAGACCCAGTACTTC. This translates into CASSPEGHPPERKETQYF.

The V call is TRBV5-8, the J call TRBJ1-3; tentatively, D is TRBD1 (5 bases). This CDR3 has 13 amino acids. V lost 4 bases and J lost 7, with 12 bases in between. CDR1 and CDR2 (germline): SGHTS, YDEGEE. CDR3 amino acids: CASSPSGGNTIYF. Written as DNA, the CDR3 is TGTGCCAGCAGCCCCTCTGGGGGGAACACCATATATTTT.

The sample holds one count of this clone. V gene TRBV28 combines with J gene TRBJ1-2; 10 bases align to TRBD1. The CDR3 runs 14 residues. From germline, CDR1 is MDHEN and CDR2 SYDVKM. J lost 7 bases, V lost 3 bases, and 5 bases had no gene match. The CDR3 loop reads CASSFGGTGVGYTF. For the CDR3, the DNA is TGTGCCAGCAGTTTTGGAGGGACAGGGGTTGGCTACACCTTC.

The chain uses TRBV10-2 and TRBJ2-1; possibly TRBD2 for D (6 bases). Per germline, CDR1 WSHSY and CDR2 SAAADI. The CDR3 consists of 15 residues. V lost 6 bases to trimming and J lost 6 bases, with 18 bases between them. CDR3 amino acids: CASRTRAESPNEQFF. The CDR3 DNA is TGCGCCAGCAGGACTAGGGCCGAGTCTCCCAATGAGCAGTTCTTC.

The V call is TRBV2, the J call TRBJ1-3; D gene ambiguous. Deletions cut 3 bases from V and 6 bases from J, with 6 bases between. This CDR3 is 12 amino acids long. From germline, CDR1 is SNHLY and CDR2 FYNNEI. The CDR3 spells CASSEGINTIYF. The CDR3 DNA reads as TGTGCCAGCAGTGAGGGTATAAACACCATATATTTT.

The chain joins TRBV6-1 to TRBJ2-1, with 7 positions matching TRBD1. Germline CDR1 reads MNHNS; CDR2 reads SASEGT. V dropped 5 bases and J dropped 6; count of bases not matched to a gene: 7. This CDR3 is built from 14 residues. The CDR3 nucleotides read TGTGCCAGCAGTCCGCGGACAGGACTCAATGAGCAGTTCTTC. Translating gives CASSPRTGLNEQFF.

The chain carries TRBV7-9 and TRBJ2-7; perhaps D is TRBD1 or TRBD2 (6 bases each). The CDR3 is 13 amino acids. Trimming took 8 bases from V and 7 from J, leaving 18 bases between them. Germline CDR1 is SEHNR and CDR2 is FQNEAQ (reference sequence). The CDR3 loop is CASLDSGGGEQYF. The DNA for the CDR3 is TGTGCCAGCCTTGACTCCGGGGGCGGGGAGCAGTACTTC.

This sequence joins TRBV6-5 and TRBJ2-1; 7 bases are shared with TRBD1. Per the germline V gene, CDR1 is MNHEY and CDR2 is SVGAGI. This CDR3 is built from 13 residues. Losses at the gene ends were 5 bases for V and 8 bases for J; bases not matched to a gene: 6. The CDR3: CASSTQGVHEQFF. DNA for the CDR3: TGTGCCAGCAGTACCCAGGGGGTCCATGAGCAGTTCTTC.

This rearrangement joins TRBV6-6 to TRBJ2-6; TRBD2 matches 7 bases. Trimming at V came to 6 bases and at J to 3 bases, leaving 5 bases not matched to a gene. This CDR3 has 15 residues. The germline V gene has CDR1 MNHNY and CDR2 SVGAGI (reference sequence). The CDR3: CASRTGGVGANVLTF. CDR3 nucleotide sequence: TGTGCCAGCAGAACTGGGGGGGTTGGGGCCAACGTCCTGACTTTC.

This clone has only one observation. The chain couples TRBV7-8 to TRBJ2-7; the D is unclear. This CDR3 contains 15 residues. CDR1 is SGHVS, CDR2 FQNEAQ, per germline. Trimming pared 5 bases from V and 0 bases from J, leaving 14 bases between. CDR3: CASSRIRTNSYEQYF. The CDR3 bases are TGTGCCAGCAGCCGAATCCGAACTAACTCCTACGAGCAGTACTTC.

V and J are TRBV29-1 and TRBJ1-1; 8 bases are a match to TRBD1. Germline V gives CDR1 SQVTM, CDR2 ANQGSEA. This CDR3 is built from 11 residues. V lost 7 bases, J lost 5 bases, and 3 bases stayed unmatched. The CDR3 is CSGRGQTEAFF. The CDR3 nucleotides are TGCAGCGGCAGGGGGCAAACTGAAGCTTTCTTT.

The sample holds one count of this clone. This chain connects TRBV19 to TRBJ2-7; 9 bases are shared with TRBD1. The V gene end was trimmed by 4 bases and the J gene end by 5 bases; junction bases not matched to a gene: 12. The CDR3 runs to 16 residues. From germline, CDR1 is LNHDA and CDR2 SQIVND (reference sequence). The CDR3 is CASSTGQGLIPHEQYF. CDR3 in DNA: TGTGCCAGTAGTACGGGACAGGGCCTCATCCCCCACGAGCAGTACTTC.

This clone is a singleton in its sample. The chain has TRBV5-1 and TRBJ2-4, with 11 positions matching TRBD1. Per germline, CDR1 SGHRS and CDR2 YFSETQ. This CDR3 is 16 amino acids long. V lost 4 bases to trimming and J lost 3 bases; unmatched junction nucleotides: 6. CDR3 sequence reads: CASSPEGQGVKNIQYF. CDR3 nucleotide sequence: TGCGCCAGCAGCCCGGAGGGACAGGGGGTCAAAAACATTCAGTACTTC. Full variable domain (missing parts from reference TRBV5-1 and TRBJ2-4): KAGVTQTPRYLIKTRGQQVTLSCSPISGHRSVSWYQQTPGQGLQFLFEYFSETQRNKGNFPGRFSGRQFSNSRSEMNVSTLELGDSALYLCASSPEGQGVKNIQYFGAGTRLSVL.

The rearrangement uses TRBV10-3 and TRBJ2-7; D could derive from TRBD1 or TRBD2 (5 bases each). The V gene lost 10 bases and the J gene lost 1 base, with 11 bases spanning the gap. From germline, CDR1 is ENHRY and CDR2 SYGVKD. The CDR3 contains 12 residues. The chain's CDR3 is CATWDLSYEQYF. The CDR3 nucleotides read TGTGCCACCTGGGACCTGTCCTACGAGCAGTACTTC.

This rearrangement joins TRBV7-6 to TRBJ1-5; TRBD1 matches at 7 bases. The CDR3 runs 15 residues. With 5 bases clipped from V and 0 bases from J, the junction kept 4 bases outside the gene matches. From germline, CDR1 is SGHVS and CDR2 FNYEAQ. The chain's CDR3 is CASSPGQLSNQPQHF. The CDR3 nucleotides are TGTGCCAGCAGCCCGGGACAGCTTAGCAATCAGCCCCAGCATTTT.

The rearrangement links TRBV19 to TRBJ1-1, with D uncertain. Germline assignment: CDR1 LNHDA and CDR2 SQIVND (reference sequence). Trimming took 6 bases from V and 5 from J, leaving 13 bases between them. CDR3 length: 13 residues. The CDR3 DNA reads as TGTGCCAGTAGCCCCGTGGGCAGGACTGAAGCTTTCTTT. This sequence encodes CASSPVGRTEAFF.

The gene calls are TRBV2 and TRBJ2-3; a weak D match, TRBD1 (6 bases). The CDR3 covers 15 residues. V lost 1 base to trimming and J lost 5 bases, with 13 bases between them. The germline V gene has CDR1 SNHLY and CDR2 FYNNEI. DNA for the CDR3: TGTGCCAGCAGTGAAGGATCAGGGGCTGGAGATACGCAGTATTTT. Its protein product is CASSEGSGAGDTQYF.

The genes are TRBV7-2 and TRBJ2-7; 9 bases fit TRBD2. Germline V CDR1 and CDR2: SGHTA, FQGNSA. V gave up 1 base and J gave up 6 bases; unmatched junction bases: 10. CDR3 size: 16 residues. For the CDR3, the DNA is TGTGCCAGCAGCTTAGGGCGCGGGAGGGAGGGAGCCGAGCAGTACTTC. This encodes CASSLGRGREGAEQYF.

The chain links TRBV7-9 to TRBJ2-7; D is undetermined. Germline V gives CDR1 SEHNR, CDR2 FQNEAQ (reference sequence). The V and J ends lost 5 bases and 0 bases respectively, with 14 bases between them. The length of the CDR3 is 15 residues. The CDR3 nucleotides read TGTGCCAGCAGCCATACGGGCTCCAGCTCCTACGAGCAGTACTTC. It yields the protein CASSHTGSSSYEQYF.